The next 27 T cell receptor beta chains were all read from a single sample in a study of glioma-infiltrating T cells after dendritic cell vaccination. This table comes from immunoSEQ multiplex PCR, and its TCRdb copy is limited to in-frame clones, with some not included. The sample consists of around 100,000 clones, about four fifths of them appearing once. Specimen: blood, collected before dendritic cell vaccination. The source of these receptors is a human donor with glioblastoma.

The chain recombines TRBV20-1 with TRBJ2-7; D uncertain. V was shortened by 6 bases and J by 6 bases, with 12 bases between the two germline ends. The CDR3 contains 11 residues. Germline CDR1 and CDR2: DFQATT and SNEGSKA (reference sequence). The CDR3 DNA reads TGCAGTGCGGGCTCACAAACCGAGCAGTACTTC. Residues: CSAGSQTEQYF.

This clone was counted once. The rearrangement links TRBV30 to TRBJ2-7; the D gene is possibly TRBD2 (6 bases). Trimming removed 7 bases at V and 0 bases at J, with 13 bases between. This CDR3 spans 13 amino acids. Germline loops: CDR1 GTSNPN, CDR2 SVGIG (reference sequence). CDR3 bases: TGTGCCTCAAAAACGGGACTCTCCTACGAGCAGTACTTC. As protein: CASKTGLSYEQYF.

This rearrangement joins TRBV15 to TRBJ1-1; D may be TRBD1 (5 bases). V was pared by 2 bases and J by 0 bases, with 7 bases between. CDR1 LNHNV and CDR2 YYDKDF come from the germline V gene (reference sequence). CDR3 size: 14 residues. CDR3 DNA sequence: TGTGCCACCAGCAGACTGGGGCTGAACACTGAAGCTTTCTTT. It codes for CATSRLGLNTEAFF.

In its sample, this clone was seen a few times. This chain uses TRBV7-2 with TRBJ2-5; D is possibly TRBD1 (6 bases). The CDR3 sequence is 17 residues long. Deletions cut 6 bases from V and 5 bases from J, with 25 bases between. In germline, CDR1 is SGHTA, CDR2 FQGNSA. The CDR3 coding sequence is TGTGCCAGCAGTCGCAGTCCCTTCCAATACAGGGATGAGACCCAGTACTTC. Its protein is CASSRSPFQYRDETQYF.

This sequence joins TRBV7-2 and TRBJ2-1; 8 bases fit TRBD2. The CDR3 is made up of 18 amino acids. After removal of 2 bases from V and 2 bases from J, the junction contained 11 bases not matched to a gene. The germline gives CDR1 SGHTA, CDR2 FQGNSA. CDR3 nucleotide sequence: TGTGCCAGCAGCTTACGGGAGGTCCGACTAGCGACCTACAATGAGCAGTTCTTC. Encoded protein: CASSLREVRLATYNEQFF.

The CDR3 is CASSLRPGLVKGEQYF. In DNA, the CDR3 is TGTGCCAGCAGCCTTCGCCCGGGACTAGTGAAAGGCGAGCAGTACTTC. The rearrangement joins TRBV11-3 to TRBJ2-7; 8 bases match TRBD2. Unmatched junction bases numbered 15, after V lost 5 bases and J lost 6 bases. The CDR3 has 16 amino acids. Germline V gives CDR1 SGHNT, CDR2 YENEEA.

This clone occurred a few times. The V call is TRBV11-2, the J call TRBJ1-4, with unresolved D. Trimming left V 1 base short and J 0 bases short, with 9 bases between. The CDR3 sequence is 16 residues long. Germline V CDR1 and CDR2: SGHAT, FQNNGV. CDR3 protein: CASSLGQTATNEKLFF. DNA of the CDR3: TGTGCCAGCAGCTTAGGGCAGACTGCAACTAATGAAAAACTGTTTTTT. Supplemented by reference TRBV11-2 and TRBJ1-4, the full variable domain reads EAGVAQSPRYKIIEKRQSVAFWCNPISGHATLYWYQQILGQGPKLLIQFQNNGVVDDSQLPKDRFSAERLKGVDSTLKIQPAKLEDSAVYLCASSLGQTATNEKLFFGSGTQLSVL.

The CDR3 loop reads CASSLGVGGPSYEQYF. In nucleotides, the CDR3 is TGCGCCAGCAGCTTGGGGGTGGGGGGGCCCTCCTACGAGCAGTACTTC. The chain uses TRBV5-1 and TRBJ2-7, with D perhaps TRBD2 (7 bases). Trimming removed 0 bases at V and 0 bases at J, with 13 bases between. Germline V CDR1 and CDR2: SGHRS, YFSETQ. The CDR3 is 16 amino acids.

The gene calls are TRBV10-2 and TRBJ2-3; D is possibly TRBD2 (5 bases). The CDR3 runs 16 residues. Between the trimmed V and J ends, which lost 2 bases and 5 bases, there was a span of 17 bases. Germline V gives CDR1 WSHSY, CDR2 SAAADI. The DNA of the CDR3 is TGCGCCAGCAGTGAGCCCGAAGTCACGGCGGGAGATACGCAGTATTTT. Protein: CASSEPEVTAGDTQYF.

The rearrangement joins TRBV5-1 to TRBJ2-7, with a tentative D call TRBD1 (7 bases). This CDR3 has 13 amino acids. Germline V CDR1 and CDR2: SGHRS, YFSETQ. V shed 3 bases and J shed 3 bases, with 10 bases lying between them. The CDR3 loop reads CASSSQGGYEQYF. The DNA of the CDR3 is TGCGCCAGCAGCTCCCAGGGGGGCTACGAGCAGTACTTC.

The genes are TRBV5-4 and TRBJ1-1; D might be TRBD1 (5 bases). Germline-derived CDR1 and CDR2 are SGHNT and YYREEE (reference sequence). V lost 7 bases, J lost 1 base, and 11 bases lay in between. CDR3 length: 13 amino acids. The CDR3, as DNA: TGTGCCAGCCGCGGACATAAGAACACTGAAGCTTTCTTT. Amino acid sequence: CASRGHKNTEAFF.

The chain uses TRBV19 and TRBJ2-2; 8 bases agree with TRBD1. From germline, CDR1 is LNHDA and CDR2 SQIVND (reference sequence). The CDR3 extends over 15 amino acids. V trimming: 6 bases; J trimming: 3 bases; junction bases outside the gene matches: 6. CDR3 sequence: CASRKDRADTGELFF. For the CDR3, the DNA is TGTGCCAGTAGGAAGGACAGGGCTGACACCGGGGAGCTGTTTTTT.

The sample holds one count of this clone. The chain is built from TRBV4-1 and TRBJ2-7; D is unclear. V lost 4 bases and J 4 bases, leaving 11 bases between the germline ends. The CDR3 extends over 13 amino acids. Germline V lookup: CDR1 MGHRA, CDR2 YSYEKL. The CDR3 loop reads CASSPIERYEQYF. CDR3 nucleotides: TGCGCCAGCAGCCCTATCGAGCGATACGAGCAGTACTTC.

The chain employs TRBV30 and TRBJ1-6, with D possibly being TRBD1 (5 bases). CDR3 length equals 14 residues. The germline V gene encodes CDR1 GTSNPN and CDR2 SVGIG (reference sequence). CDR3: CAILPGLNNSPLHF. The CDR3 nucleotides read TGTGCAATACTTCCGGGACTTAATAATTCACCCCTCCACTTT.

The V and J genes are TRBV4-1 and TRBJ1-3, with a tentative D call TRBD1 (5 bases). V was pared by 0 bases and J by 1 base, with 13 bases between. The length of the CDR3 is 17 residues. CDR1 and CDR2 (germline): MGHRA, YSYEKL. This chain's CDR3 is CASSQEPPGGSGNTIYF. DNA for the CDR3: TGCGCCAGCAGCCAAGAACCCCCCGGGGGATCTGGAAACACCATATATTTT.

The rearrangement joins TRBV5-1 to TRBJ1-2; D is perhaps TRBD1 (6 bases). The CDR3 totals 16 residues. Germline V gene lookup returns CDR1 SGHRS and CDR2 YFSETQ. Trimming shortened V by 5 bases and J by 3 bases, and 20 bases separated the two germline ends. The CDR3 spells CASSLQNQGGDYGYTF. The CDR3 DNA is TGCGCCAGCAGTTTACAAAACCAAGGGGGTGACTATGGCTACACCTTC.

V is TRBV12-5 and J is TRBJ1-1; 8 bases map to TRBD1. The CDR3 loop spans 15 amino acids. V dropped 6 bases and J dropped 0; count of bases not matched to a gene: 6. CDR1 and CDR2 (germline): LGHNT, FRNRAP. The CDR3 is CASGKGQGLNTEAFF. The DNA for the CDR3 is TGTGCTAGTGGGAAAGGACAGGGATTGAACACTGAAGCTTTCTTT.

This clone has just a few counts. This chain links TRBV10-3 with TRBJ1-1, with 7 bases matching TRBD1. This CDR3 is 15 amino acids long. CDR1 is ENHRY, CDR2 SYGVKD, per germline. The junction had 7 bases not matched to a gene; V was cut back by 6 bases and J by 0 bases. CDR3 nucleotides: TGTGCCATCAGGGGGTCGGGACAGCTGAACACTGAAGCTTTCTTT. Translated, it gives CAIRGSGQLNTEAFF.

The table lists this clone with a few counts. The chain combines TRBV11-3 with TRBJ2-7; 9 bases map to TRBD1. V gave up 8 bases and J gave up 13 bases; unmatched junction bases: 12. The CDR3 consists of 12 residues. Per germline, CDR1 SGHNT and CDR2 YENEEA. Here the CDR3 reads CASGPNRDRVYF. DNA for the CDR3: TGTGCCAGCGGACCTAACCGGGACAGGGTATACTTC.

The gene calls are TRBV10-3 and TRBJ2-7; 9 nucleotides line up with TRBD1. CDR1 is ENHRY and CDR2 is SYGVKD in the germline V gene. V was pared by 7 bases and J by 0 bases, with 10 bases of the junction left unmatched. This CDR3 is built from 16 residues. The CDR3 DNA is TGTGCCATCACCTCCGACGGGGACAGGGCCTCCTACGAGCAGTACTTC. This sequence encodes CAITSDGDRASYEQYF.

This clone showed up just once. The chain has TRBV5-5 and TRBJ2-3; TRBD2 aligns across 7 bases. In germline, CDR1 is SGHKS, CDR2 YYEKEE (reference sequence). CDR3 length equals 14 residues. J was trimmed by 5 bases and V by 4 bases; bases with no gene match: 7. CDR3 sequence reads: CASSAYPGGDTQYF. The CDR3 DNA follows: TGTGCCAGCAGCGCATACCCGGGAGGAGATACGCAGTATTTT.

The J gene is TRBJ1-2, the V gene TRBV6-1; 8 bases line up with TRBD1. Germline assignment: CDR1 MNHNS and CDR2 SASEGT. This CDR3 contains 13 residues. J was trimmed by 7 bases and V by 6 bases; bases with no gene match: 7. The DNA for the CDR3 is TGTGCCAGCAGAGCCGGGACAGGAGCTGGCTACACCTTC. Amino acids: CASRAGTGAGYTF.

The chain carries TRBV4-3 and TRBJ1-4; 12 bases align to TRBD1. Germline-derived CDR1 and CDR2 are LGHNA and YSLEER. This CDR3 region has 15 residues. Trimming removed 4 bases from V and 11 bases from J; junction bases left unmatched: 8. For the CDR3, the DNA is TGCGCCAGCAGCCCTAAACCGGGACAGGGGGCGAAACTGTTTTTT. Protein sequence: CASSPKPGQGAKLFF.

The J gene is TRBJ1-4, the V gene TRBV9; a possible D gene is TRBD1 (6 bases). CDR1 and CDR2 from the germline V gene are SGDLS and YYNGEE. CDR3 size: 18 residues. V lost 3 bases and J 0 bases, leaving 18 bases between the germline ends. The CDR3 sequence is CASSGTPGTLATNEKLFF. CDR3 in DNA: TGTGCCAGCAGCGGTACCCCAGGGACACTTGCAACTAATGAAAAACTGTTTTTT.

V usage is TRBV4-3 and J usage is TRBJ1-1; 8 nucleotides line up with TRBD1. V was clipped by 3 bases and J by 4 bases; unmatched bases: 4. The CDR3 sequence is 14 residues long. CDR1 is LGHNA, CDR2 YSLEER, per germline. CDR3 sequence (DNA): TGCGCCAGCAGCCACGACAGGGGAGCCACTGAAGCTTTCTTT. It is translated as CASSHDRGATEAFF.

This clone has just one count. J is TRBJ2-3 and V is TRBV5-1; D gene unclear. Trimming left V 0 bases short and J 2 bases short, with 4 bases between. CDR1 SGHRS and CDR2 YFSETQ come from the germline V gene. The CDR3 has 13 amino acids. CDR3 sequence reads: CASSLGYTDTQYF. CDR3 sequence (DNA): TGCGCCAGCAGCTTGGGCTACACAGATACGCAGTATTTT.

Note on this clone: A far larger clone is a single base away, which makes a read error likely. Other DNA sequences in the sample encode the same CDR3. V gene TRBV7-7 combines with J gene TRBJ1-4; D is undetermined. Germline CDR1 is SSHAT and CDR2 is FNYEAQ (reference sequence). The CDR3 is 13 amino acids. CDR3 bases: TGTGCTAGCAGCCCGAGTCCGGGTGAAAAACTGTTTTTT. Its translation: CASSPSPGEKLFF.